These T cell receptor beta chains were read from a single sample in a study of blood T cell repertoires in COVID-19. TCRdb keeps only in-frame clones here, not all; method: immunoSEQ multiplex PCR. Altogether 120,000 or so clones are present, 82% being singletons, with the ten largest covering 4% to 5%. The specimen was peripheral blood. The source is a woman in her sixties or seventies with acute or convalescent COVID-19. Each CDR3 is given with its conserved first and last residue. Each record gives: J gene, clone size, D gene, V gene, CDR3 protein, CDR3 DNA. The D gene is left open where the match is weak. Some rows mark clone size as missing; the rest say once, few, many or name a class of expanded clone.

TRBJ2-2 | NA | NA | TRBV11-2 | CASSLERTNTGELFF | TGTGCCAGCAGCTTGGAACGGACAAACACCGGGGAGCTGTTTTTT
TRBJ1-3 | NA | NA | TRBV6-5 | CASRGGGAGNTIYF | TGTGCCAGCAGGGGCGGGGGGGCTGGAAACACCATATATTTT
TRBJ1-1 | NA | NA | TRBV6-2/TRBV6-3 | CASSYLLYSTEAFF | TGTGCCAGCAGTTACTTGCTCTATAGCACTGAAGCTTTCTTT
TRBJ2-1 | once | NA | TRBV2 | CASSGRTGLDEQFF | TGTGCCAGCAGTGGCCGGACTGGCCTGGATGAGCAGTTCTTC
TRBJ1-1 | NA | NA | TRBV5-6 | CASSRNRARAEAFF | TGTGCCAGCAGCCGAAACAGGGCACGGGCTGAAGCTTTCTTT
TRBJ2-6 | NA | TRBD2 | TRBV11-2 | CASSLPGLASGANVLTF | TGTGCCAGCAGCCTACCGGGACTAGCCTCTGGGGCCAACGTCCTGACTTTC
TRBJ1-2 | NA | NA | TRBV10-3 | CAISGQQDDGYTF | TGTGCCATCAGCGGACAGCAGGACGATGGCTACACCTTC
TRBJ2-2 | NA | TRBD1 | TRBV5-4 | CASSLAGGKELFF | TGTGCCAGCAGCTTGGCAGGGGGAAAGGAGCTGTTTTTT
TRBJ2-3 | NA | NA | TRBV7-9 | CASSSDYSTDTQYF | TGTGCCAGCAGCTCAGATTATAGCACAGATACGCAGTATTTT
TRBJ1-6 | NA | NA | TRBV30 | CAWSAGADNSPLHF | TGTGCCTGGTCCGCGGGAGCCGATAATTCACCCCTCCACTTT
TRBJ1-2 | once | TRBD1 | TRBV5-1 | CASSWRTGTADVYGYTF | TGCGCCAGCAGCTGGAGAACCGGGACAGCCGACGTATATGGCTACACCTTC
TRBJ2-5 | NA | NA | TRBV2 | CASSRDNQETQYF | TGTGCCAGCAGTCGGGACAATCAAGAGACCCAGTACTTC
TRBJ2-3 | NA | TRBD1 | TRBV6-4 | CASSGQGGGTDTQYF | TGTGCCAGCAGCGGACAGGGAGGAGGCACAGATACGCAGTATTTT
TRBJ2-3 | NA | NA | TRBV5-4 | CASSWTGNTDTQYF | TGTGCCAGCAGCTGGACGGGGAACACAGATACGCAGTATTTT
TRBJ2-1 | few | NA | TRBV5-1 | CASSRLDPSSYNEQFF | TGCGCCAGCAGCCGACTAGACCCAAGCTCCTACAATGAGCAGTTCTTC
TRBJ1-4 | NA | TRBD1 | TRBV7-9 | CASSRGQARTNEKLFF | TGTGCCAGCAGCCGCGGACAGGCTAGAACTAATGAAAAACTGTTTTTT
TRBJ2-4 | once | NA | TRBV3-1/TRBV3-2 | CASSQGQMANIQYF | TGTGCCAGCAGCCAAGGACAGATGGCAAACATTCAGTACTTC
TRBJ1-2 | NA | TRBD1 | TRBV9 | CASSVTDRGDYGYTF | TGTGCCAGCAGCGTCACAGACAGGGGCGACTATGGCTACACCTTC
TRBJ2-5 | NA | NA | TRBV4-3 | CASSLNGGETQYF | TGCGCCAGCAGCCTGAATGGAGGAGAGACCCAGTACTTC
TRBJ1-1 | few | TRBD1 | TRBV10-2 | CASIKTGGTEAFF | TGCGCCAGCATTAAAACAGGGGGCACTGAAGCTTTCTTT
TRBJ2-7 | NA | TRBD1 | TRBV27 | CASREEGGRYEQYF | TGTGCCAGCAGGGAAGAAGGGGGCCGCTACGAGCAGTACTTC
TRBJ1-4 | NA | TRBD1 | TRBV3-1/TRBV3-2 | CASSQETGTNEKLFF | TGTGCCAGCAGCCAGGAGACAGGGACTAATGAAAAACTGTTTTTT
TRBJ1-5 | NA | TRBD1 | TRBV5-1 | CASSLGGRGDGQPQHF | TGCGCCAGCAGCTTGGGTGGCAGGGGGGACGGACAGCCCCAGCATTTT
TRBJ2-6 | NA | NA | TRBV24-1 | CATSDTRGRAKGNVLTF | TGTGCCACCAGTGATACGAGGGGGAGGGCTAAGGGCAACGTCCTGACTTTC
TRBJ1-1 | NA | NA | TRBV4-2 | CASSPQIGENTEAFF | TGTGCCAGCAGCCCCCAGATCGGGGAAAACACTGAAGCTTTCTTT
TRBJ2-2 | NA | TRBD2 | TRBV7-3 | CASSLAGAGELFF | TGTGCCAGCAGCTTGGCGGGGGCCGGGGAGCTGTTTTTT
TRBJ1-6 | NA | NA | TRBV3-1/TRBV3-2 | CASSQEGAALHF | TGTGCCAGCAGCCAGGAAGGAGCAGCCCTCCACTTT
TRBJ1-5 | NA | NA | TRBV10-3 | CAISESVRGNQPQHF | TGTGCCATCAGTGAGTCGGTCAGGGGTAATCAGCCCCAGCATTTT
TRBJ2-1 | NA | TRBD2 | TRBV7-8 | CASSFGTSGSSYNEQFF | TGTGCCAGCAGCTTTGGGACTAGCGGGAGCTCTTACAATGAGCAGTTCTTC
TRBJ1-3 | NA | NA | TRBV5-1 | CASSWSSAGNTIYF | TGCGCCAGCAGTTGGTCATCGGCTGGAAACACCATATATTTT
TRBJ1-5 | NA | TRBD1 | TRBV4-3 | CASSQERGRGQPQHF | TGCGCCAGCAGCCAAGAGAGGGGGCGCGGTCAGCCCCAGCATTTT
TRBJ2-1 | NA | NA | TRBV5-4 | CASSSTGGRDNEQFF | TGTGCCAGCAGCTCTACGGGGGGCCGCGACAATGAGCAGTTCTTC
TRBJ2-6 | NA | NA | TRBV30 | CAWSVGVSGANVLTF | TGTGCCTGGAGTGTTGGAGTCTCTGGGGCCAACGTCCTGACTTTC
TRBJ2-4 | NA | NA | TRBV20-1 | CSASQNIQYF | TGCAGTGCCTCCCAAAACATTCAGTACTTC
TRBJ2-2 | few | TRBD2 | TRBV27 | CASSGALAGGRGGELFF | TGTGCCAGCAGTGGGGCCTTAGCGGGGGGGCGTGGCGGGGAGCTGTTTTTT
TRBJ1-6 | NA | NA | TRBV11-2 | CASSLSRQYNSPLHF | TGTGCCAGCAGCTTATCGCGGCAGTATAATTCACCCCTCCACTTT
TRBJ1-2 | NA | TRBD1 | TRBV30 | CAWRPRPAGGPGYTF | TGTGCCTGGAGGCCCCGCCCGGCAGGGGGCCCTGGCTACACCTTC